These 24 T cell receptor beta chains were all obtained from the same sample, sequenced in a study of blood T cell repertoires in COVID-19. The table came from immunoSEQ multiplex PCR; TCRdb's copy has only in-frame clones and leaves some out. The sample records some 160,000 clones, approximately 83% being singletons. Sequencing used peripheral blood. Receptor source: a man aged 65-85 years who had recovered from COVID-19.

The chain couples TRBV6-1 to TRBJ2-5, with D tentatively TRBD2 (5 bases). V was trimmed by 0 bases and J by 1 base, leaving 9 bases between them. The CDR3 covers 15 residues. The V gene's germline CDR1 is MNHNS and CDR2 SASEGT. CDR3 coding DNA: TGTGCCAGCAGTGAAGCGCTCCTAGCCCAAGAGACCCAGTACTTC. Translated, it gives CASSEALLAQETQYF.

This chain uses TRBV6-1 with TRBJ2-7, with D hard to call. Trimming left V 1 base short and J 0 bases short, with 10 bases between. This CDR3 has 15 residues. In germline, CDR1 is MNHNS, CDR2 SASEGT. Written as DNA, the CDR3 is TGTGCCAGCAGTGAAGAACAGATAAGCTCCTACGAGCAGTACTTC. Encoded protein: CASSEEQISSYEQYF.

In its sample, this clone was seen a few times. In DNA, the CDR3 is TGCGCCAGCAGCTTGCAGGGACAGGGTTCCAACTCACCCCTCCACTTT. Its translation: CASSLQGQGSNSPLHF. The J gene is TRBJ1-6, the V gene TRBV5-1; 9 bases map to TRBD1. J lost 10 bases, V lost 1 base, and 9 bases had no gene match. The germline V gene has CDR1 SGHRS and CDR2 YFSETQ. The CDR3 extends over 16 amino acids.

Written as DNA, the CDR3 is TGTGCCAGCAGCTTAGACCTGAGCAATGAGCAGTTCTTC. This sequence encodes CASSLDLSNEQFF. V and J are TRBV7-2 and TRBJ2-1; D is undetermined. Looked up from germline, CDR1 is SGHTA and CDR2 is FQGNSA. V lost 1 base, J lost 6 bases, and 7 bases lay in between. There are 13 residues in the CDR3.

The chain recombines TRBV2 with TRBJ1-2, with 8 bases fitting TRBD1. Germline V gene lookup returns CDR1 SNHLY and CDR2 FYNNEI. This CDR3 is 17 amino acids long. Trimming removed 5 bases from V and 3 bases from J; junction bases left unmatched: 14. The CDR3 DNA is TGTGCCAGCAGTTTCCGGACAGGGAGTGGGGCTGACTATGGCTACACCTTC. Amino acid sequence: CASSFRTGSGADYGYTF.

This clone was counted only a few times. The chain joins TRBV4-3 to TRBJ1-2; D not certain. Germline CDR1 is LGHNA and CDR2 is YSLEER. V shed 0 bases and J shed 4 bases, with 15 bases lying between them. There are 16 residues in the CDR3. CDR3 sequence reads: CASSQDLSAGFYGYTF. CDR3 sequence (DNA): TGCGCCAGCAGCCAAGATTTGTCAGCAGGCTTCTATGGCTACACCTTC.

The chain couples TRBV3-1 (or the pseudogene TRBV3-2) to TRBJ1-2, with 7 bases identical to TRBD1. After removal of 0 bases from V and 3 bases from J, the junction contained 4 bases not matched to a gene. The CDR3 consists of 15 residues. The germline CDR1 and CDR2 sequences are LGHDT and YNNKEL (reference sequence). CDR3 DNA: TGTGCCAGCAGCCAAGATACCAGGGGGTACTATGGCTACACCTTC. Amino acid sequence: CASSQDTRGYYGYTF.

This chain links TRBV19 with TRBJ1-5, with D hard to call. The V end was cut by 5 bases, the J end by 0 bases, with 8 bases between. This CDR3 is built from 14 residues. CDR1 and CDR2 (germline): LNHDA, SQIVND (reference sequence). CDR3 nucleotide sequence: TGTGCCAGTAGTCCCCGGGATAGCAATCAGCCCCAGCATTTT. Translating gives CASSPRDSNQPQHF.

J is TRBJ2-1 and V is TRBV13, with D perhaps matching TRBD1 (6 bases). Germline V lookup: CDR1 PRHDT, CDR2 FYEKMQ (reference sequence). The V and J ends lost 2 bases and 5 bases respectively, with 13 bases between them. This CDR3 is built from 15 residues. CDR3 DNA sequence: TGTGCCAGCAGCTTAAGTCAGGGGCGCGACAATGAGCAGTTCTTC. It specifies CASSLSQGRDNEQFF.

The J gene is TRBJ2-5, the V gene TRBV24-1, with 7 bases fitting TRBD2. The CDR3 is 14 amino acids. V was pared by 6 bases and J by 5 bases, with 8 bases of the junction left unmatched. Germline V gives CDR1 KGHDR, CDR2 SFDVKD. DNA for the CDR3: TGTGCCACCAGTCGGGGGGTCCAGAGGGAGACCCAGTACTTC. Its protein product is CATSRGVQRETQYF.

This sequence joins TRBV29-1 and TRBJ2-7; D gene uncertain. This CDR3 is 12 amino acids long. Between the trimmed V and J ends, which lost 2 bases and 0 bases, there was a span of 5 bases. Germline CDR1 reads SQVTM; CDR2 reads ANQGSEA. CDR3 residues: CSVELSSYEQYF. CDR3 DNA: TGCAGCGTTGAACTCTCCTCCTACGAGCAGTACTTC.

V is TRBV15 and J is TRBJ1-5; 9 bases fit TRBD1. V shed 0 bases and J 1 base; nucleotides not matched to a gene: 4. From germline, CDR1 is LNHNV and CDR2 YYDKDF (reference sequence). This CDR3 region has 17 residues. The CDR3 nucleotides are TGTGCCACCAGCAGAGAACAGGGGGCAGGCAGCAATCAGCCCCAGCATTTT. Encoded protein: CATSREQGAGSNQPQHF.

The chain carries TRBV15 and TRBJ2-3; TRBD1 matches 7 bases. Germline V CDR1 and CDR2: LNHNV, YYDKDF (reference sequence). Unmatched junction bases numbered 13, after V lost 9 bases and J lost 1 base. The CDR3 length is 16 residues. The CDR3: CATQRLTGTGTDTQYF. The CDR3 nucleotides read TGTGCCACTCAGAGACTCACCGGGACAGGCACAGATACGCAGTATTTT.

In its sample, this clone was seen once. The chain links TRBV28 to TRBJ1-2; D remains ambiguous. The ends were cut back, 8 bases at V and 6 bases at J, with 13 bases in the middle. Germline CDR1 and CDR2: MDHEN and SYDVKM. The CDR3 is 12 amino acids. CDR3 amino acids: CASSKAGHGYTF. The CDR3 DNA reads as TGTGCCAGCTCAAAAGCGGGCCATGGCTACACCTTC.

J is TRBJ1-5 and V is TRBV28; 7 bases align to TRBD1. Trimming cost V 6 bases and J 4 bases; bases outside gene matches: 6. This CDR3 is built from 14 residues. The V gene's germline CDR1 is MDHEN and CDR2 SYDVKM. The CDR3 bases are TGTGCCAGCAGCTCCCCCAGGGGGAATCAGCCCCAGCATTTT. Translating gives CASSSPRGNQPQHF. Together with reference TRBV28 and TRBJ1-5, the CDR3 gives the full variable domain: DVKVTQSSRYLVKRTGEKVFLECVQDMDHENMFWYRQDPGLGLRLIYFSYDVKMKEKGDIPEGYSVSREKKERFSLILESASTNQTSMYLCASSSPRGNQPQHFGDGTRLSIL.

The chain is built from TRBV9 and TRBJ2-3; weak D call: TRBD2 (6 bases). The CDR3 extends over 16 amino acids. Trimming took 4 bases from V and 0 from J, leaving 15 bases between them. Germline V gene data show CDR1 as SGDLS and CDR2 as YYNGEE. CDR3 bases: TGTGCCAGCAGCCCCCTGGCCGGAGGGAGCACAGATACGCAGTATTTT. It is translated as CASSPLAGGSTDTQYF.

The chain joins TRBV20-1 to TRBJ2-7; a possible D gene is TRBD1 (5 bases). CDR3 size: 15 residues. V lost 3 bases and J lost 0, with 15 bases in between. CDR1 and CDR2 (germline): DFQATT, SNEGSKA (reference sequence). The CDR3 DNA is TGCAGTGCTAGTGGGGCTGACAGCCTCTCCTACGAGCAGTACTTC. Amino acids: CSASGADSLSYEQYF.

Remarks on this clone: Relative to the germline gene, one junction end is altered; a read error may explain this. J is TRBJ2-2 and V is TRBV6-1, with 10 bases that match TRBD2. Germline-derived CDR1 and CDR2 are MNHNS and SASEGT. This CDR3 is built from 16 residues. The CDR3 DNA follows: TGTGCCAGTAGTGAAGGGAGCGGGAGGGCCGTGCGGGAGCTGTTTTTT. Its protein product is CASSEGSGRAVRELFF.

The gene calls are TRBV18 and TRBJ1-5; 8 bases match TRBD1. The V and J ends lost 3 bases and 3 bases, in that order; junction bases with no gene match: 4. The CDR3 is 15 residues long. The germline CDR1 and CDR2 sequences are KGHSH and LQKENI. CDR3 in amino acids: CASSPSRGHNQPQHF. CDR3 in DNA: TGTGCCAGCTCACCGAGCAGGGGGCACAATCAGCCCCAGCATTTT.

CDR3: CASRRTVNTEAFF. The CDR3 region has the DNA TGTGCCAGCAGGCGGACAGTAAACACTGAAGCTTTCTTT. The chain uses TRBV11-2 and TRBJ1-1, with a possible D match to TRBD1 (6 bases). V dropped 6 bases and J dropped 2 bases, with 10 bases sitting between them. Germline-derived CDR1 and CDR2 are SGHAT and FQNNGV. The CDR3 consists of 13 residues.

V gene TRBV28 combines with J gene TRBJ1-3, with a possible D match to TRBD1 (5 bases). The V gene's germline CDR1 is MDHEN and CDR2 SYDVKM. The CDR3 is 14 residues long. V was shortened by 6 bases and J by 0 bases, with 9 bases between the two germline ends. The CDR3 DNA reads TGTGCCAGCAGCCTAGGGGTCTCTGGAAACACCATATATTTT. Translating it yields CASSLGVSGNTIYF.

The chain links TRBV5-6 to TRBJ1-1, with 9 bases lining up with TRBD1. CDR3 length: 16 residues. Germline loops: CDR1 SGHDT, CDR2 YYEEEE. The ends lost 2 bases at V and 1 base at J; junction bases unmatched: 6. The CDR3 bases are TGTGCCAGCAGCTTACCGGGACAGGGTAGGAACACTGAAGCTTTCTTT. Its protein product is CASSLPGQGRNTEAFF.

The table lists this clone with a count of one. The rearrangement uses TRBV2 and TRBJ1-4; 9 nucleotides align to TRBD1. This CDR3 is 16 amino acids long. Germline V gene lookup returns CDR1 SNHLY and CDR2 FYNNEI. The V segment lost 4 bases and the J segment 6 bases; nucleotides outside the gene matches: 9. DNA of the CDR3: TGTGCCAGCAGTGCCGCTACAGGGGGCTTGTATGAAAAACTGTTTTTT. Encoded protein: CASSAATGGLYEKLFF.

The chain employs TRBV6-5 and TRBJ2-3, with a tentative D call TRBD2 (6 bases). The CDR3 extends over 16 amino acids. Germline V CDR1 and CDR2: MNHEY, SVGAGI. V lost 0 bases and J lost 2, with 12 bases in between. This CDR3 is CASSYSPPGVTDTQYF. The CDR3 coding sequence is TGTGCCAGCAGTTACTCGCCACCGGGAGTCACAGATACGCAGTATTTT.